These 7 T cell receptor beta chains were all obtained from the same sample, sequenced in a study of T cells in Graves' hyperthyroidism and ophthalmopathy (dated 2019 in TCRdb). Library method: multiplex PCR. For sequencing, an Illumina HiSeq 2000 was employed. The TCR beta CDR3 regions were amplified from RNA transcripts. The TCR CDR3 was subjected to a first round of RT-PCR using the HTBI primer set and the Qiagen OneStep RT-PCR kit. Starting from the raw public reads, TCRdb applied fastp trimming at Q25, assembled clones with MiXCR and retained in-frame beta chains. Under each unique CDR3 protein, matching rows form one entry showing the most common genes and DNA. Recorded for this sample are around 600,000 distinct CDR3 sequences; more than 15% of them occurred a single time. The leading ten clones occupy more than 3% of the sample. The sample consisted of blood. The receptor set was obtained from a woman aged 40 to 50 with Graves' ophthalmopathy.

This clonotype was observed once. This chain's CDR3 is CASGLVLGQGAQPQHF. CDR3 sequence (DNA): TGTGCTAGTGGTTTGGTACTGGGACAGGGGGCCCAGCCCCAGCATTTT. The rearrangement uses TRBV12-5 and TRBJ1-5; 12 nucleotides match TRBD1. The CDR3 is made up of 16 amino acids. After removal of 0 bases from V and 7 bases from J, the junction contained 4 bases not matched to a gene. Germline values: CDR1 LGHNT, CDR2 FRNRAP.

This clonotype was observed a handful of times. The CDR3 here is CASSPGPSTEAFF. For the CDR3, the DNA is TGTGCCAGCAGCCCGGGACCGAGCACTGAAGCTTTCTTT. V is TRBV9 and J is TRBJ1-1; TRBD1 might be the D (5 bases). Germline loops: CDR1 SGDLS, CDR2 YYNGEE. V lost 4 bases to trimming and J lost 4 bases, with 11 bases between them. This CDR3 spans 13 amino acids. The full variable domain, rest sourced from reference TRBV9 and TRBJ1-1, is DSGVTQTPKHLITATGQRVTLRCSPRSGDLSVYWYQQSLDQGLQFLIQYYNGEERAKGNILERFSAQQFPDLHSELNLSSLELGDSALYFCASSPGPSTEAFFGQGTRLTVV.

This clonotype was observed a handful of times. This chain links TRBV7-3 with TRBJ2-1, with D perhaps given as TRBD1 or TRBD2 (5 bases each). The length of the CDR3 is 15 residues. V was cut by 4 bases and J by 2 bases, with 12 bases left in between. Germline lookup yields CDR1 SGHTA and CDR2 FQGTGA. The CDR3 nucleotides are TGTGCCAGCAGCTACGGGACGGCGACCTACAATGAGCAGTTCTTC. Amino acid sequence: CASSYGTATYNEQFF.

The chain links TRBV5-1 to TRBJ2-1; D remains unclear. The CDR3 sequence is 12 residues long. V was trimmed by 4 bases and J by 6 bases, leaving 8 bases between them. Germline V CDR1 and CDR2: SGHRS, YFSETQ. The CDR3 sequence is CASSEPPNEQFF. CDR3 in DNA: TGCGCCAGCAGCGAACCCCCCAATGAGCAGTTCTTC.

This clonotype has ten or more counts. The J gene is TRBJ2-7, the V gene TRBV5-1; 8 bases map to TRBD2. The length of the CDR3 is 14 residues. Germline V gives CDR1 SGHRS, CDR2 YFSETQ. V lost 2 bases and J lost 3; bases outside the gene matches: 4. CDR3 coding DNA: TGCGCCAGCAGCTTACGGGGGGGGGGCTACGAGCAGTACTTC. It codes for CASSLRGGGYEQYF.

This rearrangement joins TRBV7-9 to TRBJ1-1; the D gene is possibly TRBD1 (5 bases). Germline V CDR1 and CDR2: SEHNR, FQNEAQ (reference sequence). The ends were cut back, 5 bases at V and 0 bases at J, with 13 bases in the middle. CDR3 length: 15 amino acids. For the CDR3, the DNA is TGTGCCAGCAGCCCCAAACAGGCGGTGAACACTGAAGCTTTCTTT. This translates into CASSPKQAVNTEAFF. The whole variable domain, remainder taken from reference TRBV7-9 and TRBJ1-1, is DTGVSQNPRHKITKRGQNVTFRCDPISEHNRLYWYRQTLGQGPEFLTYFQNEAQLEKSRLLSDRFSAERPKGSFSTLEIQRTEQGDSAMYLCASSPKQAVNTEAFFGQGTRLTVV.

This clonotype was recorded many times. The chain is built from TRBV5-5 and TRBJ1-1; the D gene is possibly TRBD1 (6 bases). The V and J ends lost 0 bases and 1 base respectively, with 19 bases between them. The V gene's germline CDR1 is SGHKS and CDR2 YYEKEE (reference sequence). The CDR3 covers 18 residues. This chain's CDR3 is CASSLADRHTYENTEAFF. The DNA of the CDR3 is TGTGCCAGCAGCTTGGCTGACAGGCACACCTACGAGAACACTGAAGCTTTCTTT.